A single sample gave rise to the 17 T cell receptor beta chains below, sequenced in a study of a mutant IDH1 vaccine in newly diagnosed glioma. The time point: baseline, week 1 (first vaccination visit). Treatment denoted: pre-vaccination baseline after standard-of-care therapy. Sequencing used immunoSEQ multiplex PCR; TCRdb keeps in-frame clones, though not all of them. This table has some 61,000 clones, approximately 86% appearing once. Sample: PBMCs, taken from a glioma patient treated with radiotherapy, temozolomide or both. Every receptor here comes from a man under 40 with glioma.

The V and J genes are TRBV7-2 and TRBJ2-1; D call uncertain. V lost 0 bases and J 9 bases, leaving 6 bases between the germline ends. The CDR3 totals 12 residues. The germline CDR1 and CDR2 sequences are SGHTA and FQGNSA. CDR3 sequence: CASSLALGEQFF. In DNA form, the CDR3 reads TGTGCCAGCAGCTTAGCGCTAGGTGAGCAGTTCTTC.

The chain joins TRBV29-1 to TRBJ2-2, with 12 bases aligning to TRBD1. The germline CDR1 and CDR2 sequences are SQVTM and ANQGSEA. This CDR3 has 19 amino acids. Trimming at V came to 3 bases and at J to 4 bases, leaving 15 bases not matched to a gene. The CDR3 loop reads CSVDLNPGQGARVTGELFF. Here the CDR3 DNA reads TGCAGCGTTGACCTAAATCCGGGACAGGGGGCCCGGGTCACCGGGGAGCTGTTTTTT.

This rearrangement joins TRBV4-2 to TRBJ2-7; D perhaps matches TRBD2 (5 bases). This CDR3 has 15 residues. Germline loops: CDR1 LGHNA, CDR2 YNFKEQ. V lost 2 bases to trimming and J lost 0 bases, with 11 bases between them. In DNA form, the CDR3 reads TGTGCCAGCAGCCAACGGGAATCTAGCTCCTACGAGCAGTACTTC. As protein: CASSQRESSSYEQYF.

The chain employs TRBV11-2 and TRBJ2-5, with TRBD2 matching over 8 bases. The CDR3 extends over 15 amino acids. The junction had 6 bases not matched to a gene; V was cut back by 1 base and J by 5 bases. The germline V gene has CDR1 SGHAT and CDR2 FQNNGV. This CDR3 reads CASSLVTKRGETQYF. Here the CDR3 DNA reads TGTGCCAGCAGCTTAGTGACTAAGCGGGGGGAGACCCAGTACTTC.

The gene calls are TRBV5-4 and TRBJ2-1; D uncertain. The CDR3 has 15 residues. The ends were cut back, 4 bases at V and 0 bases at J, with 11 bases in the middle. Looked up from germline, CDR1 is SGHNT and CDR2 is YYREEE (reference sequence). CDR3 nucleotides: TGTGCCAGCAGCCCAAACGACGCCTCCTACAATGAGCAGTTCTTC. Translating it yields CASSPNDASYNEQFF.

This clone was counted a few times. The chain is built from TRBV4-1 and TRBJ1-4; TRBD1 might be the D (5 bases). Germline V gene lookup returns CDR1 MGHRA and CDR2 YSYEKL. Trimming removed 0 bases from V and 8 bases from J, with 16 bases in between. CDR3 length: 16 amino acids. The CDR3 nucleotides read TGCGCCAGCAGCCAAGATATGGGGCGGGTGGGAGAAAAACTGTTTTTT. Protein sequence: CASSQDMGRVGEKLFF.

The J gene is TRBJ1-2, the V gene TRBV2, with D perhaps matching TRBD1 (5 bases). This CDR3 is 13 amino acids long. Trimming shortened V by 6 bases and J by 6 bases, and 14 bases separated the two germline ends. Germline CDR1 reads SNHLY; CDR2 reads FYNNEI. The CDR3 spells CASRMGQGDGYTF. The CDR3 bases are TGTGCCAGCAGGATGGGGCAGGGTGATGGCTACACCTTC.

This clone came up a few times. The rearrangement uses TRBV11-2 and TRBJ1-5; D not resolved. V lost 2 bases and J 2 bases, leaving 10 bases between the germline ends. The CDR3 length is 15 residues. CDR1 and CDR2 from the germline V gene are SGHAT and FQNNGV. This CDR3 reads CASSLQAGGNQPQHF. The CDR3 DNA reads TGTGCCAGCAGCTTACAGGCGGGAGGCAATCAGCCCCAGCATTTT.

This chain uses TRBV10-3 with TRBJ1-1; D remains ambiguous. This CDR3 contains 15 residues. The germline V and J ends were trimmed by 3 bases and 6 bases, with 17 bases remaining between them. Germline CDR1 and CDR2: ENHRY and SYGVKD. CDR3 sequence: CAISEGPGKIPEAFF. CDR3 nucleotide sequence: TGTGCCATCAGTGAAGGGCCCGGGAAGATCCCTGAAGCTTTCTTT.

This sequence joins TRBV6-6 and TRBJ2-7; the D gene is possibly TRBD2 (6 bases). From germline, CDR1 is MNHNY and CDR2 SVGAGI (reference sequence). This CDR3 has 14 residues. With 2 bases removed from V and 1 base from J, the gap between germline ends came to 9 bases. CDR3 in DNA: TGTGCCAGCAGTTACAATCGGGGGTCCTACGAGCAGTACTTC. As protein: CASSYNRGSYEQYF.

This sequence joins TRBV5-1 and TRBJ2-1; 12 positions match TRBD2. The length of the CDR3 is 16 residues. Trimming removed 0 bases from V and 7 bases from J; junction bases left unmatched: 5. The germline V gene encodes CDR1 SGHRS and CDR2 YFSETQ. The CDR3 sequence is CASSLGTSGGRNEQFF. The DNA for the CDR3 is TGCGCCAGCAGCTTGGGTACTAGCGGGGGGAGGAATGAGCAGTTCTTC. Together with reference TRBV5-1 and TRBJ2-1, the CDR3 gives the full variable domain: KAGVTQTPRYLIKTRGQQVTLSCSPISGHRSVSWYQQTPGQGLQFLFEYFSETQRNKGNFPGRFSGRQFSNSRSEMNVSTLELGDSALYLCASSLGTSGGRNEQFFGPGTRLTVL.

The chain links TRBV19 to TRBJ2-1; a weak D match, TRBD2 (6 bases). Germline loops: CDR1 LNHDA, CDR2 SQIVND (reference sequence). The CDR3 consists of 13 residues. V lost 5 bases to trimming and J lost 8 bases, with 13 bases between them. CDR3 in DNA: TGTGCCAGTAGTCCCGCCCGGGGGTATGAGCAGTTCTTC. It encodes CASSPARGYEQFF.

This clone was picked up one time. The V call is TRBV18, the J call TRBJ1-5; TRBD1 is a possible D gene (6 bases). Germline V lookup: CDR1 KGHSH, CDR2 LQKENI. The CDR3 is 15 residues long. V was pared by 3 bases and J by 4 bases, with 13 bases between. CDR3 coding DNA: TGTGCCAGCTCACCTTCGACAGGCAATAATCAGCCCCAGCATTTT. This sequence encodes CASSPSTGNNQPQHF.

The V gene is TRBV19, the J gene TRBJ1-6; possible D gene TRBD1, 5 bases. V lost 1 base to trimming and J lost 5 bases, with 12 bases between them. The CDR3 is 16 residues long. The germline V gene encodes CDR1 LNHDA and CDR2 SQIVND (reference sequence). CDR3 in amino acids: CASSIARQQNNSPLHF. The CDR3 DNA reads TGTGCCAGTAGTATAGCCAGACAGCAGAATAATTCACCCCTCCACTTT. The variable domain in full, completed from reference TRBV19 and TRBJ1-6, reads DGGITQSPKYLFRKEGQNVTLSCEQNLNHDAMYWYRQDPGQGLRLIYYSQIVNDFQKGDIAEGYSVSREKKESFPLTVTSAQKNPTAFYLCASSIARQQNNSPLHFGNGTRLTVT.

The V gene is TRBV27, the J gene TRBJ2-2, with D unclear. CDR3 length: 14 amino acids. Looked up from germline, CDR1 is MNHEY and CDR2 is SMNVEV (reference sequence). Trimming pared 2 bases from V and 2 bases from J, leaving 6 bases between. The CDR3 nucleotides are TGTGCCAGCAGTTTAATAGGAAACACCGGGGAGCTGTTTTTT. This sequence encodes CASSLIGNTGELFF.

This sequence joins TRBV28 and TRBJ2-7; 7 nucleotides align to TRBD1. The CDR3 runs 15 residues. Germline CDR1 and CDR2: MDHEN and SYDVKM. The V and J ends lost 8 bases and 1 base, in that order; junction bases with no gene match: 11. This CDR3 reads CASLPLQGVSYEQYF. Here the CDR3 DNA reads TGTGCCAGCCTCCCCCTGCAGGGGGTTTCCTACGAGCAGTACTTC.

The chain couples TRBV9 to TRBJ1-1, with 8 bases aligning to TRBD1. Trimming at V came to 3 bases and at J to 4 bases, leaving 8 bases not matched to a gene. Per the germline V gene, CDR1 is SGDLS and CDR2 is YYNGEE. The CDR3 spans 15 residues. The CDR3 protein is CASSDKDRVGTEAFF. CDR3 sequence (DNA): TGTGCCAGCAGCGACAAGGACAGGGTAGGCACTGAAGCTTTCTTT.